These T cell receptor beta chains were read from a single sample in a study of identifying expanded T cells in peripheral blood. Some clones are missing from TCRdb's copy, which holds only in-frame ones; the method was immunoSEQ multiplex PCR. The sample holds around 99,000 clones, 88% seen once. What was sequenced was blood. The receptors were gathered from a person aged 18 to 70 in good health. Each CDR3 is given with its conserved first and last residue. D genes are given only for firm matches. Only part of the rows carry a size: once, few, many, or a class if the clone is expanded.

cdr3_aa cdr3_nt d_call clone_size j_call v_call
CASSGGRSSGRHNEQFF TGTGCCAGCAGTGGTGGTCGGTCTAGCGGGAGACACAATGAGCAGTTCTTC TRBD2 - TRBJ2-1 TRBV2
CASRTRQVNQPQHF TGCGCCAGCAGAACTCGACAGGTCAATCAGCCCCAGCATTTT - - TRBJ1-5 TRBV10-1
CASSESPFYQPQHF TGTGCCAGCAGTGAGTCTCCCTTTTATCAGCCCCAGCATTTT - - TRBJ1-5 TRBV2
CASSLLGYGNTGELFF TGTGCCAGCAGCTTGTTGGGCTACGGGAACACCGGGGAGCTGTTTTTT - - TRBJ2-2 TRBV5-4
CASSIDVTGPNQPQHF TGTGCCAGTAGTATAGACGTAACAGGCCCCAATCAGCCCCAGCATTTT - - TRBJ1-5 TRBV19
CASSLSGPDGGLSEAFF TGTGCCAGCAGCTTAAGCGGGCCTGATGGGGGGCTGTCTGAAGCTTTCTTT - few TRBJ1-1 TRBV7-3
CASSLGAVTGELFF TGTGCCAGCAGCCTCGGGGCGGTTACCGGGGAGCTGTTTTTT - - TRBJ2-2 TRBV7-9
CASSPYGGARTDTQYF TGCGCCAGCAGCCCATATGGGGGAGCCCGCACAGATACGCAGTATTTT - once TRBJ2-3 TRBV5-1
CASSYSMGQRGYTF TGTGCCAGCAGTTACTCGATGGGTCAAAGGGGCTACACCTTC - - TRBJ1-2 TRBV6-6
CASSKGGTRNTEAFF TGTGCCAGCAGTAAAGGGGGGACTAGGAACACTGAAGCTTTCTTT - - TRBJ1-1 TRBV28
CASSESSSGRYEQFF TGCGCCAGCAGTGAGAGCTCTAGCGGGAGGTATGAGCAGTTCTTC TRBD2 - TRBJ2-1 TRBV10-1
CASSGGTEWGTQYF TGTGCCAGCTCAGGAGGGACCGAATGGGGGACCCAGTACTTC - - TRBJ2-5 TRBV18
CASSPPGQSTGELFF TGTGCCAGCAGTCCCCCGGGACAGAGCACCGGGGAGCTGTTTTTT TRBD1 - TRBJ2-2 TRBV6-5
CASSFRQGGTEAFF TGCGCCAGCAGCTTCAGACAGGGAGGCACTGAAGCTTTCTTT TRBD1 few TRBJ1-1 TRBV5-1
CASSHRDREYNEQFF TGCGCCAGCAGCCACCGGGACAGGGAGTACAATGAGCAGTTCTTC TRBD1 - TRBJ2-1 TRBV4-1